Sequencing of this TCR beta chain was carried out in a study of cytomegalovirus exposure and HLA in healthy donors. Turning to the study itself: Previous work identified roughly 120 million unique TCR beta sequences from around 170 million T cells.

V was clipped by 1 base and J by 5 bases; unmatched bases: 3. The germline CDR1 and CDR2 sequences are MNHNS and SASEGT. There are 15 residues in the CDR3. The study ran its PCR with 60 Vbeta and 13 Jbeta primers. TCRdb keeps only in-frame clones here, not all; method: immunoSEQ multiplex PCR. The data show around 160,000 clones, with 77% seen just once and about 7.9% held by the top ten. The sequenced sample consisted of PBMCs. This receptor was identified in a male donor in good health and CMV-seropositive. The V call is TRBV6-1, the J call TRBJ1-5; 9 nucleotides match TRBD1. The CDR3 spells CASSEGGQGYQPQHF. The CDR3 DNA reads TGTGCCAGCAGTGAAGGAGGACAGGGGTATCAGCCCCAGCATTTT.